These T cell receptor beta chains were read from a single sample in a study of blood T cell repertoires in COVID-19. Clones were sequenced by immunoSEQ multiplex PCR, and TCRdb holds only the in-frame ones, with some missing. The sample holds 250,000 or so clones, under 90% seen once. The sequencing input was peripheral blood. Receptor source: a man aged 55 to 70 with acute or convalescent COVID-19. CDR3s include the opening cysteine and the closing phenylalanine or tryptophan. The D gene is left open where the match is weak. Rows may omit the clone size; those that give it use once, few, many or a size class.

d_call j_call v_call clone_size cdr3_aa cdr3_nt
TRBD1 TRBJ2-5 TRBV24-1 NA CATSESPGQGTFQETQYF TGTGCCACCAGTGAGTCCCCGGGACAGGGGACCTTCCAAGAGACCCAGTACTTC
NA TRBJ1-3 TRBV16 NA CASSQSSGTGNTIYF TGTGCCAGCAGCCAATCGTCGGGAACTGGAAACACCATATATTTT
NA TRBJ1-2 TRBV28 NA CASSPLAGTIYGYTF TGTGCCAGCAGTCCTCTTGCCGGGACAATCTATGGCTACACCTTC
TRBD2 TRBJ2-2 TRBV4-2 NA CASSQDVTSGGAIGELFF TGTGCCAGCAGCCAAGATGTAACTAGCGGGGGGGCTATCGGGGAGCTGTTTTTT
NA TRBJ1-1 TRBV6-5 NA CASSSRVLLGGTEAFF TGTGCCAGCAGTTCGAGGGTTCTATTGGGGGGGACTGAAGCTTTCTTT
NA TRBJ1-4 TRBV11-3 NA CASSLRGGEKLFF TGTGCCAGCAGCTTAAGGGGTGGTGAAAAACTGTTTTTT
TRBD1 TRBJ1-3 TRBV6-5 NA CASSPGQGVGNTIYF TGTGCCAGCAGTCCGGGACAGGGTGTCGGAAACACCATATATTTT
TRBD2 TRBJ2-3 TRBV2 NA CASSRSGLTLTDTQYF TGTGCCAGCAGTAGGTCGGGACTAACCCTCACAGATACGCAGTATTTT
TRBD1 TRBJ1-1 TRBV30 NA CAWSKRQGPEAFF TGTGCCTGGAGTAAGCGACAGGGGCCTGAAGCTTTCTTT
TRBD1 TRBJ1-3 TRBV6-5 NA CAIRTGYVGNTIYF TGTGCCATCCGGACAGGGTATGTTGGAAACACCATATATTTT
NA TRBJ1-1 TRBV7-9 few CASRVQGSEAFF TGTGCCAGCAGGGTACAGGGCTCTGAAGCTTTCTTT
NA TRBJ1-2 TRBV28 NA CASGGTSGYTF TGTGCCAGCGGGGGGACTAGTGGCTACACCTTC
NA TRBJ2-6 TRBV5-4 NA CASSRVTVSGANVLTF TGTGCCAGCAGCCGAGTGACTGTCTCTGGGGCCAACGTCCTGACTTTC
NA TRBJ2-2 TRBV21-1 NA CASSKPGQGPGELFF TGTGCCAGCAGCAAACCGGGACAGGGTCCCGGGGAGCTGTTTTTT
NA TRBJ1-1 TRBV19 NA CASGRRGRNTEAFF TGTGCCAGCGGAAGAAGAGGGAGGAACACTGAAGCTTTCTTT
NA TRBJ1-2 TRBV19 NA CASSPFRDTDYGYTF TGTGCCAGTAGTCCCTTCCGGGACACAGACTATGGCTACACCTTC
TRBD1 TRBJ1-4 TRBV10-3 NA CAISVSGTGGEKLFF TGTGCCATCAGTGTTTCCGGGACAGGAGGTGAAAAACTGTTTTTT
NA TRBJ1-2 TRBV27 NA CASRYTANYGYTF TGTGCCAGCAGATATACAGCTAACTATGGCTACACCTTC
TRBD2 TRBJ2-2 TRBV9 NA CASRTSGGNTGELFF TGTGCCAGCAGGACTAGCGGGGGAAACACCGGGGAGCTGTTTTTT
TRBD1 TRBJ1-4 TRBV27 NA CASSSGQGGEKLFF TGTGCCAGCAGTTCAGGACAGGGAGGTGAAAAACTGTTTTTT
NA TRBJ2-5 TRBV28 NA CASSLGQQETQYF TGTGCCAGCAGTTTAGGACAGCAAGAGACCCAGTACTTC
TRBD2 TRBJ2-1 TRBV5-1 NA CASSLGGTSGIGFF TGCGCCAGCAGCTTGGGGGGGACTAGCGGGATTGGGTTCTTC
TRBD1 TRBJ1-4 TRBV10-3 NA CAISDSTGANEKLFF TGTGCCATCAGTGACTCAACAGGGGCTAATGAAAAACTGTTTTTT
NA TRBJ1-3 TRBV5-4 once CASSLARGGNTIYF TGTGCCAGCAGCTTGGCCCGGGGTGGAAACACCATATATTTT
NA TRBJ1-2 TRBV25-1 NA CASSEQGNYGYTF TGTGCCAGCAGTGAGCAGGGGAACTATGGCTACACCTTC
NA TRBJ1-5 TRBV30 once CAWSRGNNQPQHF TGTGCCTGGAGTAGAGGCAATAATCAGCCCCAGCATTTT
TRBD1 TRBJ2-7 TRBV28 NA CASSLPRQGVGSYEQYF TGTGCCAGCAGTTTACCCCGACAGGGGGTCGGGTCCTACGAGCAGTACTTC
NA TRBJ1-1 TRBV5-1 NA CASMRVSTNTEAFF TGCGCCAGCATGCGGGTTTCAACAAACACTGAAGCTTTCTTT
NA TRBJ1-1 TRBV6-2/TRBV6-3 NA CASSDGHSRTEAFF TGTGCCAGCAGTGACGGACATTCGCGCACTGAAGCTTTCTTT
NA TRBJ1-5 TRBV2 NA CASRLTASSQPQHF TGTGCCAGCAGACTGACAGCGAGTAGTCAGCCCCAGCATTTT
TRBD2 TRBJ2-7 TRBV3-1/TRBV3-2 NA CASSQGGSAQYF TGTGCCAGCAGCCAGGGAGGGAGCGCGCAGTACTTC
TRBD2 TRBJ2-2 TRBV27 NA CASSFLAGGRTGELFF TGTGCCAGCAGTTTTCTAGCGGGGGGGCGCACCGGGGAGCTGTTTTTT